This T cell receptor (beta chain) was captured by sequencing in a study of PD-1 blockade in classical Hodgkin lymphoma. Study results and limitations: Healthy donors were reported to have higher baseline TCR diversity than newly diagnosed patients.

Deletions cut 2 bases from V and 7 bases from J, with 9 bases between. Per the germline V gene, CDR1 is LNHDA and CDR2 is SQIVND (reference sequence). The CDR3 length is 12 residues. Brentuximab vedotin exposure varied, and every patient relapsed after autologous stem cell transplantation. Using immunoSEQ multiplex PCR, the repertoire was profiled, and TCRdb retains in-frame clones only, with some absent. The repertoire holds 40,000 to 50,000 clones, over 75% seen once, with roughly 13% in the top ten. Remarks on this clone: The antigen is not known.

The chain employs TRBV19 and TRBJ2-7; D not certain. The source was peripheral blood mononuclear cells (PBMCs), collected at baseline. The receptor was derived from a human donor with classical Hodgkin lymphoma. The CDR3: CASSISAGEQYF. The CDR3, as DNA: TGTGCCAGTAGTATATCTGCCGGTGAGCAGTACTTC.